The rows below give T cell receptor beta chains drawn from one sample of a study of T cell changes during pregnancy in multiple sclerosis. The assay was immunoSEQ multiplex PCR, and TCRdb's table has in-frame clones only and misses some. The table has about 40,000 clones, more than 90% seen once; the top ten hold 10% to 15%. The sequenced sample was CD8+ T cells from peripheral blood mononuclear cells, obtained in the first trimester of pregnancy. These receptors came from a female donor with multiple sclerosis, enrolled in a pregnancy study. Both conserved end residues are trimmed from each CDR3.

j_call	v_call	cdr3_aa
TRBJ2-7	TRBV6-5	ASSYGLAYEQY
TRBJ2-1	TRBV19	ASKKDREGYWEQF
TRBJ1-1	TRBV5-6	ASSQGDTEAF
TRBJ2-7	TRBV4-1	ASSQASGGAYEQY
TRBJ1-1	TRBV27	ASSPGDTSNTEAF
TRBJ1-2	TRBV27	ASSFTGGGGYGYT
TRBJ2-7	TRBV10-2	ASSDDSYEQY
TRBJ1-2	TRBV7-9	ASSPRTGEDYGYT
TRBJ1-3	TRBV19	ASSIFAAITGNTIY
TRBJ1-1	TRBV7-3	ASSLTGLGTEAF
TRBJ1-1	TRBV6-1	ASSDGQEYTEAF
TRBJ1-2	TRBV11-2	ASSFPGQEGSYGYT
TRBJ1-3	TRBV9	ASSVEGGGNTIY
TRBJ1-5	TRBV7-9	ASSSIPGQGAEGNQPQH
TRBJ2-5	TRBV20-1	SASTGYRQY
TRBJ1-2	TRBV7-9	ASSPGTGGSGLGYT
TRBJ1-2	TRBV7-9	ASSPHTLDRHYGYT
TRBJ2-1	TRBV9	ASSVRGGAYNEQF
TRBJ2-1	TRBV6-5	ASSGGANEQF
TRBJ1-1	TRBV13	ASSSNPPEAF
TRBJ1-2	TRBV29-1	SEGTDGNRGYT
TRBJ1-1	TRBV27	ASSPGGNTEAF
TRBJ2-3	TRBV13	ASSLRGASSGGQDTQY
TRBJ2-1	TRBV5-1	ASSLAHGEYNEQF
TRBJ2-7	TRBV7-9	ASSSSRVSYEQY
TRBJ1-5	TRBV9	ASSVGESNQPQH
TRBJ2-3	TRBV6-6	ASSSRGYSTDTQY
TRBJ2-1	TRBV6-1	ASMLAEYNEQF
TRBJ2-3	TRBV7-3	ASQKIGGIDTQY
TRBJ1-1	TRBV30	AWSVALAEAF